This entry concerns a single T cell receptor beta chain. TCR beta CDR3 region amplification was performed from RNA transcripts. The HTBI primer set drove a first-round RT-PCR of the TCR CDR3. TCRdb re-derived calls from the multiplex PCR reads in MiXCR, one entry per CDR3 protein. This table holds a few hundred thousand distinct CDR3 sequences, approximately 15% found once. These data come from a study of T cells in Graves' hyperthyroidism and ophthalmopathy. V gave up 5 bases and J gave up 7 bases; unmatched junction bases: 5. There are 14 residues in the CDR3. Germline V lookup: CDR1 SEHNR, CDR2 FQNEAQ (reference sequence). Uncontrolled infection, other autoimmune disease, pregnancy or lactation disqualified patients from enrolment. Diagnostic assessment was based on clinical symptoms, serum thyroxine and TRAb, thyroid ultrasound and orbital computed tomography.

Material: blood. The chain recombines TRBV7-9 with TRBJ1-6; 7 bases line up with TRBD1. The TCR was taken from a woman in her 40s with Graves' ophthalmopathy. The CDR3 nucleotides read TGTGCCAGCAGCCGAGGGACAGACAATTCACCCCTCCACTTT. This gives the protein CASSRGTDNSPLHF.